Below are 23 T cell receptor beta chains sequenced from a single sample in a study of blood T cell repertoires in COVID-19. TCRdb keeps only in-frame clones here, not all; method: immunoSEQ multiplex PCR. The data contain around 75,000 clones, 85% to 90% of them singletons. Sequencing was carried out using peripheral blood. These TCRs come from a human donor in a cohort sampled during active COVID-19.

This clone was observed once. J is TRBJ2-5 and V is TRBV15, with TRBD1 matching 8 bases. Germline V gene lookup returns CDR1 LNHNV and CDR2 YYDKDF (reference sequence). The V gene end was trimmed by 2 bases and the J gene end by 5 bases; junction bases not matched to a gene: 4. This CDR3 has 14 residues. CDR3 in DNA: TGTGCCACCAGCAGATCCCGGGACAGGGAGACCCAGTACTTC. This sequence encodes CATSRSRDRETQYF.

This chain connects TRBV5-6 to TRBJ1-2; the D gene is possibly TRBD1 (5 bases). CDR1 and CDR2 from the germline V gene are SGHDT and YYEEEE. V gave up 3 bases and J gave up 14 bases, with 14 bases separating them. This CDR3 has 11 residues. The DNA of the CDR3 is TGTGCCAGCAGCTCCCGGGACGGGGGGACCTTC. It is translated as CASSSRDGGTF.

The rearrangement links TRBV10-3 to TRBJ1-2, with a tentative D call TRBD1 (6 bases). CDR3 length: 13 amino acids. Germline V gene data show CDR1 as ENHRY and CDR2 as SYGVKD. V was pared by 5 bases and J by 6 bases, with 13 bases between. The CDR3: CAISPQGPNGYTF. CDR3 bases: TGTGCCATCAGTCCTCAGGGGCCGAATGGCTACACCTTC.

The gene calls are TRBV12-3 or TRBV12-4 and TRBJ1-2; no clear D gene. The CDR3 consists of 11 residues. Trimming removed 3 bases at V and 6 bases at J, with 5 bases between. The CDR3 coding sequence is TGTGCCAGCAGTTTCGTCCATGGCTACACCTTC. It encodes CASSFVHGYTF.

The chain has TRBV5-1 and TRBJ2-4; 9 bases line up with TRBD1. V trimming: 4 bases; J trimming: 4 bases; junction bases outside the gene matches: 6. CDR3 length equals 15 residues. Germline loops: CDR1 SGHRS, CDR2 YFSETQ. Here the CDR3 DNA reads TGCGCCAGCAGCGACCCACAGGGGGCGAAAAACATTCAGTACTTC. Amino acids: CASSDPQGAKNIQYF. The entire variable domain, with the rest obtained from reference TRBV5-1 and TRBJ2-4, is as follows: KAGVTQTPRYLIKTRGQQVTLSCSPISGHRSVSWYQQTPGQGLQFLFEYFSETQRNKGNFPGRFSGRQFSNSRSEMNVSTLELGDSALYLCASSDPQGAKNIQYFGAGTRLSVL.

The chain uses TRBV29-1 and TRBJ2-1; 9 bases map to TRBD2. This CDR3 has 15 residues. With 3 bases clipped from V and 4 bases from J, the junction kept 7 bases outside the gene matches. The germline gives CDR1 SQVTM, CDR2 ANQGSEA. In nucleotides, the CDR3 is TGCAGCGTTGATTCGGCGGGAGGGACTTACAATGAGCAGTTCTTC. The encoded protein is CSVDSAGGTYNEQFF.

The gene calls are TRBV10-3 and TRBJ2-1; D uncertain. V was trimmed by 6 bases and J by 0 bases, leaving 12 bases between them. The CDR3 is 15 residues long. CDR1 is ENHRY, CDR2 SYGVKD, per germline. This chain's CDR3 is CAIRERKSSYNEQFF. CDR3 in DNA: TGTGCCATCAGGGAGCGAAAGAGCTCCTACAATGAGCAGTTCTTC.

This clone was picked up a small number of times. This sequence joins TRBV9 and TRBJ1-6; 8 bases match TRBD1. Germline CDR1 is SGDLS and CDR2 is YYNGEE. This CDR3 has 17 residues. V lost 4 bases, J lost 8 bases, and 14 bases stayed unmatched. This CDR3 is CASSKGQAEDGDSPLHF. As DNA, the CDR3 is TGTGCCAGCAGCAAGGGACAGGCGGAGGATGGTGATTCACCCCTCCACTTT.

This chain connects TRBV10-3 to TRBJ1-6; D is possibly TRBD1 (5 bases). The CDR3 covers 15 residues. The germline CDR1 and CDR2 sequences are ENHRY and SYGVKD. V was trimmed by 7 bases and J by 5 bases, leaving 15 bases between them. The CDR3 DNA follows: TGTGCCATCACTGAAGATCCGGGGGATAATTCACCCCTCCACTTT. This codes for CAITEDPGDNSPLHF.

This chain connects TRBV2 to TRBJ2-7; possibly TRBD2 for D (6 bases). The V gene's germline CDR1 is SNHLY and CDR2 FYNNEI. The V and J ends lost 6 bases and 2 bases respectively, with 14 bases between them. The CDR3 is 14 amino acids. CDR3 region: CASRTSPTAYEQYF. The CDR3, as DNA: TGTGCCAGCAGAACTAGCCCGACCGCCTACGAGCAGTACTTC.

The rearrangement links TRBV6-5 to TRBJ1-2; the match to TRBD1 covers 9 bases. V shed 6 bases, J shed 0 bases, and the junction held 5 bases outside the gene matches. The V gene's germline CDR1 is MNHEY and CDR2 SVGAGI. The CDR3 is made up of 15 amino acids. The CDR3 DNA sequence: TGTGCCAGCAGACATACAGGGGGCTCTAACTATGGCTACACCTTC. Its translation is CASRHTGGSNYGYTF.

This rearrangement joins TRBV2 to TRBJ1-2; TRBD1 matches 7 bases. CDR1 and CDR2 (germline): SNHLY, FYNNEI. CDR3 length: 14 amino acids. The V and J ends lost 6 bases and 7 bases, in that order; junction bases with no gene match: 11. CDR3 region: CASSRTGTIGGYTF. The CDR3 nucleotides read TGTGCCAGCAGCCGGACAGGTACCATTGGTGGCTACACCTTC.

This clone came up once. The CDR3 DNA reads TGTGCCAGCAGCTTAGTTCTCGGGGAGATCGAGACCCAGTACTTC. This sequence encodes CASSLVLGEIETQYF. This chain uses TRBV7-8 with TRBJ2-5, with a weak D call TRBD2 (5 bases). V was pared by 1 base and J by 5 bases, with 14 bases between. The CDR3 covers 15 residues. CDR1 and CDR2 (germline): SGHVS, FQNEAQ.

The CDR3 coding sequence is TGCGCCAGCAGCTTTCAAGGAGAAAACATTCAGTACTTC. This sequence encodes CASSFQGENIQYF. The V call is TRBV5-1, the J call TRBJ2-4; D unresolved. CDR3 length equals 13 residues. From germline, CDR1 is SGHRS and CDR2 YFSETQ. The V end lost 2 bases, the J end lost 5 bases, and 8 bases lay between the germline ends. The full variable domain, rest sourced from reference TRBV5-1 and TRBJ2-4, is KAGVTQTPRYLIKTRGQQVTLSCSPISGHRSVSWYQQTPGQGLQFLFEYFSETQRNKGNFPGRFSGRQFSNSRSEMNVSTLELGDSALYLCASSFQGENIQYFGAGTRLSVL.

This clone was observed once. CDR3 sequence: CASSLGRDAYNEQFF. The CDR3 region has the DNA TGTGCCAGCAGCTTGGGGCGGGACGCGTACAATGAGCAGTTCTTC. The gene calls are TRBV11-3 and TRBJ2-1; tentative D call: TRBD2 (6 bases). Germline V gene lookup returns CDR1 SGHNT and CDR2 YENEEA. The CDR3 is 15 amino acids. Trimming stripped 3 bases from V and 4 bases from J, with 13 bases between.

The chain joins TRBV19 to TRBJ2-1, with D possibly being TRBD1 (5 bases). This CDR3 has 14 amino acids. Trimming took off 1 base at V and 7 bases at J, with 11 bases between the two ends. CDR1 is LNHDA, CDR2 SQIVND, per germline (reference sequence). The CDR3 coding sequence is TGTGCCAGTAGTATAGGTATGGCAGGGAATGAGCAGTTCTTC. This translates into CASSIGMAGNEQFF.

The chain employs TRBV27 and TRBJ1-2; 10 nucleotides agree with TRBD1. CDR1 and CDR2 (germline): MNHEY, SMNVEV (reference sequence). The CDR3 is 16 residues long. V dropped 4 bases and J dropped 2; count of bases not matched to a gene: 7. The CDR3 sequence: CASSSGQGVLNYGYTF. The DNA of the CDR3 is TGTGCCAGCAGTTCAGGACAGGGGGTCCTCAACTATGGCTACACCTTC.

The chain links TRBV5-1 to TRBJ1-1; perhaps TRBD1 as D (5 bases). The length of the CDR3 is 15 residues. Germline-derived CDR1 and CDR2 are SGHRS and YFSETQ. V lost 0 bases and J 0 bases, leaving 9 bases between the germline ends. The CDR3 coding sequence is TGCGCCAGCAGCTTGGATCGGGGGATGAACACTGAAGCTTTCTTT. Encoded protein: CASSLDRGMNTEAFF.

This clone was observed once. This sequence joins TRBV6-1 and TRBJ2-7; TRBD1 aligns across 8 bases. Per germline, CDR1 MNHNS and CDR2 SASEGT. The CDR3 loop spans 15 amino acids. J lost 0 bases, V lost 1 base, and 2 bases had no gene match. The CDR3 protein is CASSEDTGGSYEQYF. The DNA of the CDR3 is TGTGCCAGCAGTGAAGATACAGGGGGCTCCTACGAGCAGTACTTC.

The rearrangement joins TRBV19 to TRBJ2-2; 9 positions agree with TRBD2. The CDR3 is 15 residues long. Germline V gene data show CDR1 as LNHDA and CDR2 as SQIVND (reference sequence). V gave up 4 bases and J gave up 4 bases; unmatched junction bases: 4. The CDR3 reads CASSTIAGATGELFF. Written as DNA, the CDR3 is TGTGCCAGTAGTACAATAGCGGGAGCCACCGGGGAGCTGTTTTTT.

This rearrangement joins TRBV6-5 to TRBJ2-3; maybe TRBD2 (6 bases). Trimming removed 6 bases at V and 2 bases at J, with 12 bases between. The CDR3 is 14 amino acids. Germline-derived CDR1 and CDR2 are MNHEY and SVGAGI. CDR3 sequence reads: CASSWEVVTDTQYF. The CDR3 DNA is TGTGCCAGCAGCTGGGAGGTAGTCACAGATACGCAGTATTTT.

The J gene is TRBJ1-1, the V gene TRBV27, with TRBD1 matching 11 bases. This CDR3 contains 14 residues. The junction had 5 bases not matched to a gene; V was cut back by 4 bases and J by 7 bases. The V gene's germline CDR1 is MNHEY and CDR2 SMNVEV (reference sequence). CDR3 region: CASSWGQGVNEAFF. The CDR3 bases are TGTGCCAGCAGTTGGGGACAGGGGGTTAATGAAGCTTTCTTT.

The CDR3 DNA follows: TGTGCCAGCAGGGGTTTGGGGGGATTTGGCTACACCTTC. It is translated as CASRGLGGFGYTF. The rearrangement uses TRBV27 and TRBJ1-2; tentative D call: TRBD1 (5 bases). Trimming left V 6 bases short and J 7 bases short, with 15 bases between. This CDR3 region has 13 residues. Germline loops: CDR1 MNHEY, CDR2 SMNVEV (reference sequence).